The clone carrying this T cell receptor (beta chain) was seen repeatedly, ten times or more. The antigen is undetermined. These data are taken from a study of T cells in Graves' hyperthyroidism and ophthalmopathy. General observations from the study: Using 13 V-J features, a model discriminated ophthalmopathy from stable hyperthyroidism.

The germline V gene has CDR1 MNHEY and CDR2 SMNVEV (reference sequence). The CDR3 contains 14 residues. Trimming stripped 7 bases from V and 4 bases from J, with 16 bases between. The TCR beta CDR3 regions underwent amplification using RNA transcripts as the source. RT-PCR in the first round (using the HTBI primer set) targeted the TCR CDR3. Via MiXCR, TCRdb re-called the multiplex PCR reads, giving one row per CDR3 protein. The sample yields approximately 300,000 distinct CDR3 sequences, over 15% seen once. The chain has TRBV27 and TRBJ1-1; D gene unclear. The sequence came from a woman in her fifties or sixties with Graves' ophthalmopathy. Sequenced input: blood. CDR3 nucleotides: TGTGCCAGCACCGATACGAGTAGGAGCACTGAAGCTTTCTTT. Translating it yields CASTDTSRSTEAFF.